This TCR beta chain was documented in a study of graft-versus-host responses after intestinal transplantation. Study-wide results and limits: Peak circulating GvH clone levels tracked with early post-transplant HvG declines.

Sorted after the reaction were proliferating CFSE-low CD3+CD4+ and CD3+CD8+ responders. TCRdb keeps only in-frame clones here, not all; method: immunoSEQ multiplex PCR. Of some 13,000 clones in the sample, 33% were seen once. The germline V gene has CDR1 SNHLY and CDR2 FYNNEI. The CDR3 totals 14 residues. Trimming took 3 bases from V and 1 from J, leaving 9 bases between them. The receptor was derived from a human patient who received an intestinal transplant. The source was alloreactive CD4+ T cells from a mixed lymphocyte reaction culture, collected before intestinal transplant. Specified subset: CFSE-low proliferating T cells sorted from approximately six-day pre-transplant mixed lymphocyte reaction (GvH or HvG direction). The chain couples TRBV2 to TRBJ1-1, with D maybe TRBD1 (5 bases). CDR3 loop: CASSERGGNTEAFF. The CDR3 nucleotides read TGTGCCAGCAGTGAGCGGGGGGGGAACACTGAAGCTTTCTTT.